The sequence of this T cell receptor (beta chain) was determined in a study of identifying expanded T cells in peripheral blood. V trimming: 11 bases; J trimming: 5 bases; junction bases outside the gene matches: 23. Per the germline V gene, CDR1 is SNHLY and CDR2 is FYNNEI. The CDR3 loop spans 19 amino acids. Sequenced by immunoSEQ multiplex PCR; TCRdb stores in-frame clones only, minus some. The sample includes 100,000 to 150,000 clones, roughly 84% of them seen just once. This clone was observed once. The rearrangement links TRBV2 to TRBJ2-1, with TRBD2 identical over 11 bases. This receptor was obtained from a person aged 18 to 75 in good health. The sequencing input was blood. CDR3 in amino acids: CALIRFSGGARFEDNEQFF. DNA for the CDR3: TGTGCCCTGATTAGATTTAGCGGGGGGGCCCGATTCGAAGACAATGAGCAGTTCTTC. The full variable domain, completed using reference TRBV2 and TRBJ2-1, is EPEVTQTPSHQVTQMGQEVILRCVPISNHLYFYWYRQILGQKVEFLVSFYNNEISEKSEIFDDQFSVERPDGSNFTLKIRSTKLEDSAMYFCALIRFSGGARFEDNEQFFGPGTRLTVL.